This TCR beta chain comes out of a study of metastatic and nonmetastatic thyroid tumors. Study-wide context: Patients with malignant and benign thyroid disease provided blood and tumor or nodule tissue, whose repertoires were compared.

Treatment of any kind had been given to no patient before thyroid surgery. This clone is judged medium-sized (0.01 to 0.1%). Its target is unknown. TCRdb re-called the PCR reads with MiXCR. The table lists around 19,000 clones, approximately 24% of them singletons. The study, taken as a whole, reports: Malignant tumors reportedly showed significantly higher TCR beta diversity than benign nodules in both blood and tumor.

Sequencing used tumor tissue. The receptor was isolated from a female donor with papillary thyroid cancer or a benign thyroid nodule (not recorded which). Some clones in this sample may be carry-over from other donors' samples.

The CDR3 nucleotides read TGTGCCAGCAGTCCCAAACAGGGGATCGGGCCAGATACGCAGTATTTT. Encoded protein: CASSPKQGIGPDTQYF. J is TRBJ2-3 and V is TRBV28; TRBD1 matches 7 bases. This CDR3 spans 16 amino acids. After removal of 5 bases from V and 4 bases from J, the junction contained 12 bases not matched to a gene. The germline V gene has CDR1 MDHEN and CDR2 SYDVKM.